The clone carrying this TCR beta chain was picked up a small number of times. J lost 4 bases, V lost 4 bases, and 12 bases had no gene match. Germline CDR1 reads SEHNR; CDR2 reads FQNEAQ (reference sequence). The CDR3 length is 16 residues. Documented time point: pre-sensitization, week 0. The treatment here: therapeutic diphenylcyclopropenone sensitization with weekly scalp DPC. The data derive from a study of human T cells and chemical hapten exposure. Authors' processing steps: Just over 95,000 TCRs per sample was the median, with a range of roughly 23,224 to 690,600. In TCRdb, the RACE reads were re-called with MiXCR into one record per CDR3 protein. In this record, the V and J calls reflect TCRdb's handling and not the investigators' own analysis. The table lists 300,000 to 400,000 distinct CDR3 sequences, approximately 5.1% of them singletons.

This chain joins TRBV7-9 and TRBJ1-1; TRBD1 matches at 7 bases. This clonotype was obtained from a woman aged 50 to 60 with alopecia areata. Some clones in this sample may be carry-over from other donors' samples. Sequences were derived from whole blood, sampled in connection with sensitization to the hapten diphenylcyclopropenone (DPC). The chain's CDR3 is CASSSGGEARSTEAFF. CDR3 nucleotide sequence: TGTGCCAGCAGCTCAGGGGGGGAGGCCCGAAGCACTGAAGCTTTCTTT.